This TCR beta chain was documented in a study of control samples from healthy donors and cancer patients. Some clones are missing from TCRdb's copy, which holds only in-frame ones; the method was immunoSEQ multiplex PCR. The table includes approximately 70,000 clones, about 88% detected once. Sequenced sample: blood. This clonotype was sampled from a woman aged 50 to 65 in good health.

This chain's CDR3 is CASSLAGQGSTEAFF. As DNA, the CDR3 is TGTGCCAGCAGCTTAGCGGGACAGGGTTCCACTGAAGCTTTCTTT. The genes are TRBV7-9 and TRBJ1-1, with TRBD1 matching 9 bases. The germline gives CDR1 SEHNR, CDR2 FQNEAQ (reference sequence). The CDR3 length is 15 residues. V shed 0 bases, J shed 4 bases, and the junction held 3 bases outside the gene matches.